One and the same sample provided the 25 T cell receptor beta chains below, sequenced in a study of blood T cells in healthy people across ages. With a J-beta primer mix and a sample-barcoded 5' primer, a second PCR ran about 7 to 12 cycles. MiXCR, applied by TCRdb to the 5' RACE reads, yields one record per CDR3 protein. The sample records 600,000 or so distinct CDR3 sequences, 47% being singletons. Material: blood. Receptors originate from a man at least 80 years old in good health.

The chain is built from TRBV20-1 and TRBJ1-2; a possible D gene is TRBD1 (5 bases). This CDR3 is 12 amino acids long. With 6 bases removed from V and 2 bases from J, the gap between germline ends came to 10 bases. CDR1 DFQATT and CDR2 SNEGSKA come from the germline V gene (reference sequence). The chain's CDR3 is CSARRGNYGYTF. In nucleotides, the CDR3 is TGCAGTGCCAGAAGGGGAAACTATGGCTACACCTTC.

This clonotype was observed a handful of times. A much more abundant neighbour one base away suggests this may be a read error. The gene calls are TRBV6-6 and TRBJ2-4; D is uncertain. The CDR3 extends over 12 amino acids. Germline lookup yields CDR1 MNHNY and CDR2 SVGAGI (reference sequence). V shed 5 bases and J shed 13 bases, with 15 bases lying between them. The CDR3 nucleotides are TGTGCCAGCAGTCTCGATTCCGCCAAGCAGTACTTC. It is translated as CASSLDSAKQYF.

V and J are TRBV20-1 and TRBJ2-1, with D possibly being TRBD2 (6 bases). CDR1 and CDR2 (germline): DFQATT, SNEGSKA (reference sequence). V shed 1 base and J shed 4 bases, with 17 bases lying between them. This CDR3 region has 16 residues. CDR3 sequence (DNA): TGCAGTGCTAGAGTTTCCGAGGGACGGGGGTACAATGAGCAGTTCTTC. Protein: CSARVSEGRGYNEQFF.

This clonotype was detected only a few times. The CDR3 sequence is CASSLAAARDTQYF. The CDR3, as DNA: TGTGCCAGCAGCCTAGCGGCAGCGAGAGATACGCAGTATTTT. V is TRBV6-2 or TRBV6-3 and J is TRBJ2-3; 7 positions match TRBD2. Trimming removed 6 bases from V and 5 bases from J; junction bases left unmatched: 8. CDR3 length equals 14 residues. Germline-derived CDR1 and CDR2 are MNHEY and SVGEGT.

The V and J genes are TRBV5-1 and TRBJ1-5; possible D gene TRBD1, 6 bases. Germline V gives CDR1 SGHRS, CDR2 YFSETQ. Trimming pared 2 bases from V and 4 bases from J, leaving 10 bases between. This CDR3 region has 14 residues. The CDR3 DNA reads as TGCGCCAGCAGCTTTACAGGGTTGAATCAGCCCCAGCATTTT. Amino acid sequence: CASSFTGLNQPQHF.

The J gene is TRBJ2-5, the V gene TRBV28, with 9 nucleotides matching TRBD1. The germline V gene encodes CDR1 MDHEN and CDR2 SYDVKM. V shed 4 bases, J shed 0 bases, and the junction held 6 bases outside the gene matches. This CDR3 has 16 amino acids. The CDR3 sequence is CASSSQGAQYQETQYF. Written as DNA, the CDR3 is TGTGCCAGCAGTTCACAGGGGGCCCAGTACCAAGAGACCCAGTACTTC. Based on the CDR3 plus reference TRBV28 and TRBJ2-5, the full variable domain is DVKVTQSSRYLVKRTGEKVFLECVQDMDHENMFWYRQDPGLGLRLIYFSYDVKMKEKGDIPEGYSVSREKKERFSLILESASTNQTSMYLCASSSQGAQYQETQYFGPGTRLLVL.

The V call is TRBV20-1, the J call TRBJ2-3; 7 bases are shared with TRBD2. Germline V gives CDR1 DFQATT, CDR2 SNEGSKA (reference sequence). The CDR3 contains 13 residues. Here the CDR3 DNA reads TGCAGCACCAAAGGGAGGGGTACAGATACGCAGTATTTT. Protein product: CSTKGRGTDTQYF.

This clonotype came up a few times. The chain employs TRBV10-3 and TRBJ1-5; D is possibly TRBD1 (5 bases). This CDR3 comprises 12 residues. Trimming removed 10 bases at V and 0 bases at J, with 7 bases between. CDR1 ENHRY and CDR2 SYGVKD come from the germline V gene. CDR3 region: CATTDSNQPQHF. Written as DNA, the CDR3 is TGTGCCACGACAGATAGCAATCAGCCCCAGCATTTT.

This chain uses TRBV20-1 with TRBJ2-1, with TRBD2 matching over 7 bases. V lost 5 bases, J lost 11 bases, and 15 bases stayed unmatched. Germline CDR1 DFQATT, CDR2 SNEGSKA (reference sequence). CDR3 length equals 14 residues. CDR3 protein: CSAEGEGLHLQQFF. In DNA form, the CDR3 reads TGCAGTGCTGAAGGGGAGGGACTCCATTTGCAGCAGTTCTTC.

DNA for the CDR3: TGCGCCAGCAGCCCCCTCGGAAGCGGTGTCTACGAGCAGTACTTC. Translated, it gives CASSPLGSGVYEQYF. The chain is built from TRBV5-1 and TRBJ2-7, with D perhaps TRBD2 (5 bases). V was cut by 4 bases and J by 3 bases, with 17 bases left in between. Per the germline V gene, CDR1 is SGHRS and CDR2 is YFSETQ. This CDR3 spans 15 amino acids. Full variable domain (outside the CDR3, taken from reference TRBV5-1 and TRBJ2-7): KAGVTQTPRYLIKTRGQQVTLSCSPISGHRSVSWYQQTPGQGLQFLFEYFSETQRNKGNFPGRFSGRQFSNSRSEMNVSTLELGDSALYLCASSPLGSGVYEQYFGPGTRLTVT.

The gene calls are TRBV4-3 and TRBJ1-2; D call uncertain. V dropped 4 bases and J dropped 6 bases, with 15 bases sitting between them. CDR1 LGHNA and CDR2 YSLEER come from the germline V gene. The CDR3 runs to 14 residues. CDR3 sequence (DNA): TGCGCCAGCAGCCTTATGGTTGTGGATCATGGCTACACCTTC. It codes for CASSLMVVDHGYTF.

The rearrangement links TRBV24-1 to TRBJ1-1; possible D gene TRBD1, 5 bases. This CDR3 has 14 amino acids. Germline assignment: CDR1 KGHDR and CDR2 SFDVKD. Trimming shortened V by 4 bases and J by 0 bases, and 8 bases separated the two germline ends. CDR3 amino acids: CATSEGTVNTEAFF. The CDR3 DNA is TGTGCCACCAGTGAGGGGACGGTGAACACTGAAGCTTTCTTT.

The chain couples TRBV24-1 to TRBJ2-1; D not certain. V lost 9 bases, J lost 4 bases, and 9 bases lay in between. The germline V gene encodes CDR1 KGHDR and CDR2 SFDVKD. The CDR3 sequence is 12 residues long. Here the CDR3 reads CATADGYNEQFF. The CDR3 region has the DNA TGTGCCACCGCGGACGGGTACAATGAGCAGTTCTTC.

The DNA for the CDR3 is TGTGCCAGCAGCGACGGGGGGGCGAGGCCCAGCTATGGCTACACCTTC. Its translation is CASSDGGARPSYGYTF. This sequence joins TRBV5-4 and TRBJ1-2; the D gene is possibly TRBD1 (6 bases). The germline gives CDR1 SGHNT, CDR2 YYREEE (reference sequence). CDR3 length: 16 residues. The V and J ends lost 4 bases and 4 bases respectively, with 20 bases between them. The full variable domain, in which reference TRBV5-4 and TRBJ1-2 provide the parts outside the CDR3, is ETGVTQSPTHLIKTRGQQVTLRCSSQSGHNTVSWYQQALGQGPQFIFQYYREEENGRGNFPPRFSGLQFPNYSSELNVNALELDDSALYLCASSDGGARPSYGYTFGSGTRLTVV.

The chain couples TRBV5-1 to TRBJ2-1; 8 bases are a match to TRBD1. CDR3 size: 17 residues. Losses at the gene ends were 0 bases for V and 5 bases for J; bases not matched to a gene: 10. CDR1 and CDR2 (germline): SGHRS, YFSETQ. The CDR3 is CASSLAGLQGANNEQFF. The CDR3 DNA sequence: TGCGCCAGCAGCTTGGCTGGACTCCAGGGGGCCAACAATGAGCAGTTCTTC.

The CDR3 protein is CASSLLAASYNEQFF. In DNA, the CDR3 is TGTGCCAGCAGCCTACTAGCGGCCTCCTACAATGAGCAGTTCTTC. The chain joins TRBV7-2 to TRBJ2-1; 8 nucleotides line up with TRBD2. V shed 5 bases, J shed 0 bases, and the junction held 3 bases outside the gene matches. The CDR3 has 15 residues. CDR1 is SGHTA, CDR2 FQGNSA, per germline.

Only a few counts were recorded for this clonotype. The rearrangement links TRBV7-2 to TRBJ2-3, with D uncertain. This CDR3 has 14 residues. V was pared by 5 bases and J by 0 bases, with 9 bases between. Germline loops: CDR1 SGHTA, CDR2 FQGNSA. The CDR3 sequence is CASSPIGSTDTQYF. The CDR3, as DNA: TGTGCCAGCAGCCCTATAGGAAGCACAGATACGCAGTATTTT.

This clonotype came up once. Written as DNA, the CDR3 is TGTGCCAGCAGTGAAATTAATAATTCACCCCTCCACTTT. Amino acids: CASSEINNSPLHF. The chain recombines TRBV25-1 with TRBJ1-6, with unresolved D. Germline V lookup: CDR1 MGHDK, CDR2 SYGVNS. V was cut by 2 bases and J by 5 bases, with 4 bases left in between. The CDR3 runs 13 residues.

The chain carries TRBV10-3 and TRBJ1-5, with 8 bases identical to TRBD1. V shed 0 bases and J 5 bases; nucleotides not matched to a gene: 6. Germline assignment: CDR1 ENHRY and CDR2 SYGVKD. The length of the CDR3 is 16 residues. The CDR3 loop reads CAISESSQGADQPQHF. CDR3 nucleotides: TGTGCCATCAGTGAGTCCTCGCAGGGGGCCGATCAGCCCCAGCATTTT.

This chain links TRBV4-3 with TRBJ1-2; 7 nucleotides align to TRBD1. J gave up 3 bases and V 6 bases, and 10 bases lay outside the gene matches. This CDR3 has 15 residues. Germline lookup yields CDR1 LGHNA and CDR2 YSLEER. Here the CDR3 DNA reads TGCGCCAGCAGGATGACAGGGCCCGGGGACTATGGCTACACCTTC. As protein: CASRMTGPGDYGYTF.

The CDR3 loop reads CASSGPSGSGKYNEQFF. DNA for the CDR3: TGTGCCAGCAGCGGCCCGAGCGGGAGTGGTAAATACAATGAGCAGTTCTTC. The chain is built from TRBV9 and TRBJ2-1; 8 bases agree with TRBD2. The germline gives CDR1 SGDLS, CDR2 YYNGEE. V lost 3 bases, J lost 4 bases, and 12 bases stayed unmatched. The CDR3 spans 17 residues.

Concerning this clonotype: At one boundary the junction diverges from the germline segment, which might be a read error. The CDR3 sequence: CNAPRGYSGGAQYF. The CDR3 nucleotides are TGCAATGCTCCCCGCGGCTACTCGGGGGGTGCGCAGTATTTT. The chain uses TRBV20-1 and TRBJ2-3; TRBD2 matches 7 bases. Germline loops: CDR1 DFQATT, CDR2 SNEGSKA (reference sequence). The CDR3 loop spans 14 amino acids.

This clonotype was found once. The chain combines TRBV9 with TRBJ1-6; D remains unclear. The CDR3 is 14 residues long. V was trimmed by 3 bases and J by 10 bases, leaving 14 bases between them. Looked up from germline, CDR1 is SGDLS and CDR2 is YYNGEE. The CDR3 region is CASSAISGESPLHF. In DNA form, the CDR3 reads TGTGCCAGCAGCGCTATCAGTGGGGAGTCACCCCTCCACTTT.

Concerning this clonotype itself: Given a much more abundant clone one base away, this may be a read error. The genes are TRBV5-5 and TRBJ2-1; D remains ambiguous. The CDR3 loop spans 13 amino acids. Per the germline V gene, CDR1 is SGHKS and CDR2 is YYEKEE (reference sequence). CDR3 in DNA: TGTGCCAGCAGCTTGTACTATAACAAGGAGCAGTTCTTC. Amino acid sequence: CASSLYYNKEQFF.

This clonotype was seen a few times. The chain combines TRBV7-9 with TRBJ2-3, with TRBD2 identical over 13 bases. Germline lookup yields CDR1 SEHNR and CDR2 FQNEAQ (reference sequence). The CDR3 has 17 amino acids. The junction had 9 bases not matched to a gene; V was cut back by 5 bases and J by 4 bases. The CDR3 loop reads CASSIYGLAGAADTQYF. CDR3 bases: TGTGCCAGCAGCATATACGGACTAGCGGGGGCAGCAGATACGCAGTATTTT. The whole variable domain, remainder taken from reference TRBV7-9 and TRBJ2-3, is DTGVSQNPRHKITKRGQNVTFRCDPISEHNRLYWYRQTLGQGPEFLTYFQNEAQLEKSRLLSDRFSAERPKGSFSTLEIQRTEQGDSAMYLCASSIYGLAGAADTQYFGPGTRLTVL.